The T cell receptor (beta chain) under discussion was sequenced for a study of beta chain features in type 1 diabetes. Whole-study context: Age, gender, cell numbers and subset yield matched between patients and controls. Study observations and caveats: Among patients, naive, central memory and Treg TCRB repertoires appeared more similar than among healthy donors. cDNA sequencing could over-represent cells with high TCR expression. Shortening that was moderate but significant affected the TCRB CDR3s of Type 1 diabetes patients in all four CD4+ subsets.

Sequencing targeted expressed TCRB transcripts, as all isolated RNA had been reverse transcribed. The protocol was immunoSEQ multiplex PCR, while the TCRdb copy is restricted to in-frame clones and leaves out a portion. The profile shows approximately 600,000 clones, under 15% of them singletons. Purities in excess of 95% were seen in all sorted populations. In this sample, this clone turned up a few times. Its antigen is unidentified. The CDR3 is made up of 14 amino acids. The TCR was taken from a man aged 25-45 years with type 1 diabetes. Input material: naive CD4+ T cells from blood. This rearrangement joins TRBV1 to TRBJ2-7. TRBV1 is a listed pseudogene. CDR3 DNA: TGCACCAGCAGCCAATTGTCTGGGTTGAGCGAGCAGTACTTC. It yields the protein CTSSQLSGLSEQYF.